This note documents a single T cell receptor (beta chain) sequence. A TCRbeta library incorporating unique molecular identifiers was prepared. In TCRdb, the PCR reads were re-called with MiXCR into one record per CDR3 protein. This table holds roughly 100,000 distinct CDR3 sequences, roughly 8% found once. The sample belongs to a study of T-cell reconstitution after alpha-beta-depleted transplantation in children. Trimming at V came to 0 bases and at J to 1 base, leaving 3 bases not matched to a gene. Germline CDR1 and CDR2: SGHRS and YFSETQ. The CDR3 has 15 residues. This TCR was recovered from a human donor who donated a stem cell graft to a child with congenital amegakaryocytic thrombocytopenia. The specimen comprised PBMCs from the stem cell graft donor, sampled from the stem cell graft. This chain links TRBV5-1 with TRBJ2-7; 8 bases fit TRBD1. The CDR3 region is CASSLAQGASYEQYF. The CDR3 nucleotides are TGCGCCAGCAGCTTGGCCCAGGGGGCTTCCTACGAGCAGTACTTC.